The following is a TCR beta chain sequence with its context. RNA transcripts were the template for amplifying TCR beta CDR3 regions. HTBI primers drove first-round RT-PCR of the TCR CDR3. TCRdb passed the multiplex PCR reads through MiXCR, listing each CDR3 protein once. The profile shows fewer than 900,000 distinct CDR3 sequences, 15% to 20% of them singletons. Trimming left V 6 bases short and J 8 bases short, with 25 bases between. CDR3 length: 17 amino acids. CDR1 and CDR2 from the germline V gene are LNHDA and SQIVND (reference sequence). These data originate in a study of T cells in Graves' hyperthyroidism and ophthalmopathy.

The sample was blood. The chain combines TRBV19 with TRBJ1-4; D may be TRBD1 (5 bases). The TCR comes from a man between 18 and 35 years old with Graves' hyperthyroidism. Here the CDR3 reads CASSYPPSGTSGEKLFF. CDR3 coding DNA: TGTGCCAGTAGCTACCCTCCCTCCGGGACCTCAGGAGAAAAACTGTTTTTT.